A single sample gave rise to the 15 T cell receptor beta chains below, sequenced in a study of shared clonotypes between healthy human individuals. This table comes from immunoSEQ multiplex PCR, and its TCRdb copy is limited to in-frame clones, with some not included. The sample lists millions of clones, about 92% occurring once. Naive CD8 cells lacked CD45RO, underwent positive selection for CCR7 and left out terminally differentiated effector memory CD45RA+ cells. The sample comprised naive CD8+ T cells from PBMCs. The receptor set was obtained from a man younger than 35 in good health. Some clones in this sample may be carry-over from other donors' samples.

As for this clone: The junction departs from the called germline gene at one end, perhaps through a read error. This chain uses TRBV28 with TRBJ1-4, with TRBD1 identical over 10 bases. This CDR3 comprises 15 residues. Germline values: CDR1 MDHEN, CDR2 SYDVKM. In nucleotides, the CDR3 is TGTGCCAGCAGTCGGGACAGGGGTCGATGGCCCCAGCGGGTTTTT. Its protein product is CASSRDRGRWPQRVF.

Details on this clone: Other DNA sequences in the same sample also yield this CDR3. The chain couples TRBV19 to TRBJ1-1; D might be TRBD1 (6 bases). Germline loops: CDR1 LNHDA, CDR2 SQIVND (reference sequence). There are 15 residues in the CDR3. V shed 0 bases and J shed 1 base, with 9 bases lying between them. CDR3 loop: CASSIDQGGNTEAFF. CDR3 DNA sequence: TGTGCCAGTAGTATAGATCAAGGGGGGAACACTGAAGCTTTCTTT.

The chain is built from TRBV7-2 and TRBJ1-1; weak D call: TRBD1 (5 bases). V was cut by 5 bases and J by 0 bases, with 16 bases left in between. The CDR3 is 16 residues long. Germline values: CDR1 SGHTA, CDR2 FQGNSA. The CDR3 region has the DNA TGTGCCAGCAGCCACCTCTCGACAGCGCTGAACACTGAAGCTTTCTTT. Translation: CASSHLSTALNTEAFF.

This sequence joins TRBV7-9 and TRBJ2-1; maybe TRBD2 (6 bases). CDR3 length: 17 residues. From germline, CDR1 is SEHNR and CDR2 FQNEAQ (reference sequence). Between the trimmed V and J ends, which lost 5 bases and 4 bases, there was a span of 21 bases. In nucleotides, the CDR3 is TGTGCCAGCAGCCTTTCTAAGGGACTCAGAACATACAATGAGCAGTTCTTC. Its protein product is CASSLSKGLRTYNEQFF.

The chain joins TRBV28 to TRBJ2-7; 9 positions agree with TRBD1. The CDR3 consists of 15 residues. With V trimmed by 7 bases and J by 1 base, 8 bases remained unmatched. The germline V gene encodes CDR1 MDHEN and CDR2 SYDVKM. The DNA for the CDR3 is TGTGCCAGCACCTCCCCGACAGGGGGGTCCTACGAGCAGTACTTC. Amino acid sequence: CASTSPTGGSYEQYF.

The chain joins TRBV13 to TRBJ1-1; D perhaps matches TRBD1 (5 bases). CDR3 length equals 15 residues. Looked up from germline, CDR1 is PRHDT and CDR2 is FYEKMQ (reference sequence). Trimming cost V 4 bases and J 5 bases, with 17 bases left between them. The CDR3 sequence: CASSSGGKVFTEAFF. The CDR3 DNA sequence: TGTGCCAGCAGCTCGGGGGGGAAGGTTTTTACTGAAGCTTTCTTT.

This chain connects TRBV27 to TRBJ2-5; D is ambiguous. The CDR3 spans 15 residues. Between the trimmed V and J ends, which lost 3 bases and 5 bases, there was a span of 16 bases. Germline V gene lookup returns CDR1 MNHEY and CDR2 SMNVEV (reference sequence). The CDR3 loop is CASSLSRLGVETQYF. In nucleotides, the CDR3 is TGTGCCAGCAGTTTGAGCAGGTTAGGCGTCGAGACCCAGTACTTC.

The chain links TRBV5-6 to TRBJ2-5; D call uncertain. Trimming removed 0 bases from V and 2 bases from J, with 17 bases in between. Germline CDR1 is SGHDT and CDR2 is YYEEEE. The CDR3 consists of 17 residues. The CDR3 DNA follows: TGTGCCAGCAGCTTGGCCGTAGCTACAACAAGTCAAGAGACCCAGTACTTC. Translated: CASSLAVATTSQETQYF.

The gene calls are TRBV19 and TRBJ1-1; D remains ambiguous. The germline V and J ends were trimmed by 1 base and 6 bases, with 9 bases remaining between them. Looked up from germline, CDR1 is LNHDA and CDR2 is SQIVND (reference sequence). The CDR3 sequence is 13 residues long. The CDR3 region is CASSIVDGAEAFF. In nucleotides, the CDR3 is TGTGCCAGTAGTATAGTGGACGGGGCTGAAGCTTTCTTT.

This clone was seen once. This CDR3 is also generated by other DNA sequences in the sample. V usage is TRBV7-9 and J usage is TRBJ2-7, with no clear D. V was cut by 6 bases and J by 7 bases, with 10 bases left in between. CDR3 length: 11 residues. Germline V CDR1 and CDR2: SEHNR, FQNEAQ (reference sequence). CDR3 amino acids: CASSSDGEQYF. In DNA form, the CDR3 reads TGTGCCAGCAGTTCCGACGGTGAGCAGTACTTC.

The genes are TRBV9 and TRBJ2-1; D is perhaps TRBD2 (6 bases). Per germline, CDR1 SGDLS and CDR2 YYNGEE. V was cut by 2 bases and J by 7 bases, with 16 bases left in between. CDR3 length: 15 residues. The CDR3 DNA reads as TGTGCCAGCAGCGTGGGACCCCCCGGGGGAAATGAGCAGTTCTTC. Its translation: CASSVGPPGGNEQFF.

As DNA, the CDR3 is TGTGCCAGCAGCGTACTCATTAGCGCGCACAATGAGCAGTTCTTC. Its protein is CASSVLISAHNEQFF. This chain uses TRBV9 with TRBJ2-1; D perhaps matches TRBD2 (5 bases). Germline V gives CDR1 SGDLS, CDR2 YYNGEE. The CDR3 runs to 15 residues. Trimming removed 1 base at V and 5 bases at J, with 13 bases between.

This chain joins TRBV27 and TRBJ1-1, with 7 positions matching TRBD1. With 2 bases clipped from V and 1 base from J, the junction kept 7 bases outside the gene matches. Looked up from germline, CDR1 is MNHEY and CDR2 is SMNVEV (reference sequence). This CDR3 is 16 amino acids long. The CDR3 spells CASSLIQGLGNTEAFF. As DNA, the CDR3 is TGTGCCAGCAGTTTAATACAGGGGTTGGGGAACACTGAAGCTTTCTTT.

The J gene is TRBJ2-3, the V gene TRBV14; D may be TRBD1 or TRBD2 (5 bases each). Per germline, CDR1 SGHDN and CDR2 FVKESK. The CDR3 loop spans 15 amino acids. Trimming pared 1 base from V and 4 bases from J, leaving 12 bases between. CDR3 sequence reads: CASSQGPGSPDTQYF. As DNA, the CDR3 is TGTGCCAGCAGCCAAGGACCAGGGAGTCCAGATACGCAGTATTTT.

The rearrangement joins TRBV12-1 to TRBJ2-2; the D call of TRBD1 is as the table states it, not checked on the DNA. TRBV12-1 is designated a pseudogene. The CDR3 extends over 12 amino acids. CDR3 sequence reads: CASSSDRGMLFF. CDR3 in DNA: TGTGCCAGCAGCTCCGACAGGGGGATGCTGTTTTTT.